The rows below give T cell receptor beta chains drawn from one sample of a study of blood T cell repertoires in COVID-19. Only in-frame clones appear in the TCRdb table, and some are missing; sequencing was by immunoSEQ multiplex PCR. The table records tens of thousands of clones, about three quarters of them present only once. The specimen was peripheral blood. All receptors come from a woman between 65 and 79 years old with acute or convalescent COVID-19. CDR3s include the opening cysteine and the closing phenylalanine or tryptophan. A D gene is named only where the DNA matches it firmly. Size is omitted from some rows. Given values are once, few, many or a class for expanded clones.

TRBD1 TRBJ2-1 TRBV28 - CAIYRTGSYNEQFF TGTGCCATCTACCGGACAGGGTCCTACAATGAGCAGTTCTTC
- TRBJ1-5 TRBV6-6 - CASRGGQQNQPQHF TGTGCCAGCAGAGGCGGACAGCAGAATCAGCCCCAGCATTTT
TRBD1 TRBJ1-6 TRBV19 - CASSGTAGNSPLHF TGTGCCAGTAGTGGGACAGCGGGTAATTCACCCCTCCACTTT
TRBD1 TRBJ1-5 TRBV29-1 - CSVVEQGGSLSQHF TGCAGCGTGGTAGAACAGGGGGGGAGTTTGTCCCAGCATTTT
TRBD1 TRBJ2-1 TRBV5-4 - CASSSGGQEEPEQFF TGTGCCAGCAGTTCCGGAGGACAGGAGGAACCTGAGCAGTTCTTC
TRBD1 TRBJ2-7 TRBV10-2 few CASRVGQGASYEQYF TGCGCCAGCAGGGTGGGACAGGGAGCCTCCTACGAGCAGTACTTC
- TRBJ1-4 TRBV12-3/TRBV12-4 - CASSLGAGEKLFF TGTGCCAGCAGTCTTGGGGCTGGGGAAAAACTGTTTTTT
TRBD1 TRBJ1-6 TRBV6-4 few CASSERTGDSPLHF TGTGCCAGCAGTGAGAGGACAGGGGATTCACCCCTCCACTTT
- TRBJ1-2 TRBV18 - CASSPQQGTIYGYTF TGTGCCAGCTCACCACAGCAGGGGACGATCTATGGCTACACCTTC
TRBD1 TRBJ2-7 TRBV28 once CASSLPTGGIGYEQYF TGTGCCAGCAGTTTACCGACAGGGGGCATCGGGTACGAGCAGTACTTC
TRBD2 TRBJ2-3 TRBV6-6 - CASSGTSGTDTQYF TGTGCCAGCAGTGGGACTAGCGGCACAGATACGCAGTATTTT
TRBD2 TRBJ2-7 TRBV7-9 - CASSLAWGLAGSYEQYF TGTGCCAGCAGCTTAGCGTGGGGACTAGCGGGGTCCTACGAGCAGTACTTC
- TRBJ1-4 TRBV11-3 - CASSLDRWRQGYGSEKLFF TGTGCCAGCAGCTTAGATAGGTGGCGGCAGGGGTATGGAAGTGAAAAACTGTTTTTT
- TRBJ2-3 TRBV5-1 - CASSFTGFSTDTQYF TGCGCCAGCAGCTTCACAGGGTTCAGCACAGATACGCAGTATTTT
- TRBJ2-5 TRBV7-3 - CASSLGAQETQYF TGTGCCAGCAGCTTAGGGGCGCAAGAGACCCAGTACTTC
- TRBJ1-2 TRBV5-6 - CASSRSRGNYGYTF TGTGCCAGCAGCCGCAGTCGGGGGAACTATGGCTACACCTTC
- TRBJ1-1 TRBV29-1 - CSVAAMNTEAFF TGCAGCGTTGCCGCTATGAACACTGAAGCTTTCTTT
- TRBJ2-6 TRBV19 - CASSTGPSGANVLTF TGTGCCAGTAGTACAGGGCCTTCTGGGGCCAACGTCCTGACTTTC
TRBD1 TRBJ1-2 TRBV5-1 - CASSGGQGPYYGYTF TGCGCCAGCAGCGGGGGACAGGGCCCCTACTATGGCTACACCTTC
- TRBJ2-3 TRBV7-2 - CASSSQGGRSTDTQYF TGTGCCAGCAGCTCTCAAGGGGGACGAAGCACAGATACGCAGTATTTT
TRBD1 TRBJ1-2 TRBV5-8 - CASSTLGQGSYGYTF TGTGCCAGCAGCACCCTGGGACAGGGATCTTATGGCTACACCTTC
- TRBJ1-4 TRBV30 - CAWNERTVVEKLFF TGTGCCTGGAATGAGAGAACAGTTGTAGAAAAACTGTTTTTT
- TRBJ2-5 TRBV6-1 - CASSENRGRQETQYF TGTGCCAGCAGTGAAAATAGAGGGAGACAAGAGACCCAGTACTTC
- TRBJ2-3 TRBV11-2 - CASSPRGNTDTQYF TGTGCCAGCAGCCCCCGGGGAAACACAGATACGCAGTATTTT
TRBD1 TRBJ1-3 TRBV5-1 - CASSLQPPGQISGNTIYF TGCGCCAGCAGCTTACAACCCCCGGGACAGATCTCTGGAAACACCATATATTTT
TRBD2 TRBJ2-3 TRBV7-9 - CASSLVAGGADTQYF TGTGCCAGCAGCTTAGTCGCGGGAGGGGCAGATACGCAGTATTTT
- TRBJ1-1 TRBV18 - CASSPELNTEAFF TGTGCCAGCTCACCGGAGTTGAACACTGAAGCTTTCTTT
- TRBJ2-1 TRBV5-1 - CASSLGAGPPLGEQFF TGCGCCAGCTCCTTGGGTGCGGGACCCCCTCTGGGGGAGCAGTTCTTC
TRBD2 TRBJ2-2 TRBV7-2 - CASSVLAGANGELFF TGTGCCAGCAGCGTCCTAGCGGGAGCGAACGGGGAGCTGTTTTTT
- TRBJ1-2 TRBV5-6 - CASSTRQVYYGYTF TGTGCCAGCAGCACCCGACAGGTTTACTATGGCTACACCTTC
- TRBJ2-3 TRBV9 - CASSVNQGADTQYF TGTGCCAGCAGCGTAAACCAGGGCGCAGATACGCAGTATTTT
- TRBJ1-3 TRBV9 - CASSVATEDTIYF TGTGCCAGCAGCGTAGCTACCGAGGACACCATATATTTT
TRBD1 TRBJ1-1 TRBV3-1/TRBV3-2 - CASSPTGGTTEAFF TGTGCCAGCAGCCCGACAGGGGGCACCACTGAAGCTTTCTTT
- TRBJ1-2 TRBV7-6 few CASSLGGWQGNGYTF TGTGCCAGCAGCTTAGGTGGTTGGCAGGGGAATGGCTACACCTTC
TRBD1 TRBJ2-3 TRBV18 once CASLQTGAVTDTQYF TGTGCCAGCCTACAGACAGGGGCGGTAACAGATACGCAGTATTTT
TRBD1 TRBJ1-6 TRBV19 - CASSPQGARIGSPLHF TGTGCCAGTAGTCCACAGGGGGCGAGAATAGGTTCACCCCTCCACTTT
- TRBJ2-7 TRBV27 - CASSKGLSLYEQYF TGTGCCAGCAGTAAGGGACTGAGCCTTTACGAGCAGTACTTC
- TRBJ1-5 TRBV15 once CATSRRRESSQPQHF TGTGCCACCAGCCGCCGCAGGGAAAGCAGTCAGCCCCAGCATTTT
- TRBJ2-3 TRBV7-3 - CASGDRRGSLDTQYF TGTGCCAGCGGCGACAGACGGGGGTCCCTGGATACGCAGTATTTT
- TRBJ1-1 TRBV7-9 - CASSSTPVAEAFF TGTGCCAGCAGCTCCACTCCGGTTGCTGAAGCTTTCTTT
TRBD1 TRBJ2-7 TRBV9 - CASSPPTGTAHVEQYF TGTGCCAGCAGCCCCCCCACCGGGACAGCTCATGTCGAGCAGTACTTC
- TRBJ1-1 TRBV4-3 - CASSQGEAEAFF TGCGCCAGCAGCCAAGGGGAGGCTGAAGCTTTCTTT
TRBD1 TRBJ2-7 TRBV19 - CASSQPDRAYEQYF TGTGCCAGTAGTCAACCGGACAGGGCCTACGAGCAGTACTTC